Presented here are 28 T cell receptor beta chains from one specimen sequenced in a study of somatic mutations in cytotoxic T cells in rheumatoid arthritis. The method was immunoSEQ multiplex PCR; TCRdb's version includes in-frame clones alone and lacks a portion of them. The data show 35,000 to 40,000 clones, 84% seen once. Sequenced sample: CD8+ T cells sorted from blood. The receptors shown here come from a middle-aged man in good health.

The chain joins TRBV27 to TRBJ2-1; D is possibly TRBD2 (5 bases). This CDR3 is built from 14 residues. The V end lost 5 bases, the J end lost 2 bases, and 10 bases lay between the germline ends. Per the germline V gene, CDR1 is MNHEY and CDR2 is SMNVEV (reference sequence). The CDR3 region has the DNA TGTGCCAGCAGTGACCTCGGGGCCTACAATGAGCAGTTCTTC. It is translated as CASSDLGAYNEQFF.

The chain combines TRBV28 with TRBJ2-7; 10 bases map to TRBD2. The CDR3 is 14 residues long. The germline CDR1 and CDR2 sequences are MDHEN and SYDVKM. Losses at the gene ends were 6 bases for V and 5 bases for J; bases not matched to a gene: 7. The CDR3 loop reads CASSLLAGAHEQYF. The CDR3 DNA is TGTGCCAGCAGCCTTCTAGCGGGAGCCCACGAGCAGTACTTC.

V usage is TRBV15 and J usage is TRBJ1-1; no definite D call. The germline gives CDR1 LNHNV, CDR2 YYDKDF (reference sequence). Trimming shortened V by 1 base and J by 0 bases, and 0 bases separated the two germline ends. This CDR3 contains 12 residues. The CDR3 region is CATSRVNTEAFF. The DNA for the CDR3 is TGTGCCACCAGCAGAGTGAACACTGAAGCTTTCTTT.

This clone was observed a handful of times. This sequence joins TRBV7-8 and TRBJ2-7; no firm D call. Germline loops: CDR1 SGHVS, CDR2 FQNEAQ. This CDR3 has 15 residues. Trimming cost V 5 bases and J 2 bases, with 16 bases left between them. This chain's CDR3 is CASSPPRSGTYEQYF. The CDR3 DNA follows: TGTGCCAGCAGCCCCCCAAGGTCCGGTACCTACGAGCAGTACTTC.

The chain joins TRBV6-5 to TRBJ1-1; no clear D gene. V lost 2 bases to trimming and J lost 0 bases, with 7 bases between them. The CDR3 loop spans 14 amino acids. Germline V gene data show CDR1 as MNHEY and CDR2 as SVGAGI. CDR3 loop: CASSYSQMNTEAFF. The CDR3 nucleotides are TGTGCCAGCAGTTACAGCCAGATGAACACTGAAGCTTTCTTT.

The CDR3, as DNA: TGTGCCAGCAGCTTAGCGCCGGCAGGGGGGAGCAATCAGCCCCAGCATTTT. Amino acid sequence: CASSLAPAGGSNQPQHF. V and J are TRBV7-6 and TRBJ1-5, with 7 nucleotides matching TRBD1. Germline V CDR1 and CDR2: SGHVS, FNYEAQ. V trimming: 0 bases; J trimming: 1 base; junction bases outside the gene matches: 6. The CDR3 is 17 amino acids.

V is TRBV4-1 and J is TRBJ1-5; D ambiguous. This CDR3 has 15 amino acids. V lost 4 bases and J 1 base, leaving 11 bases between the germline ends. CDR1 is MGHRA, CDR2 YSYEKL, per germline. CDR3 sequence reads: CASSLGRDSNQPQHF. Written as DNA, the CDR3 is TGCGCCAGCAGCCTTGGACGAGACAGCAATCAGCCCCAGCATTTT.

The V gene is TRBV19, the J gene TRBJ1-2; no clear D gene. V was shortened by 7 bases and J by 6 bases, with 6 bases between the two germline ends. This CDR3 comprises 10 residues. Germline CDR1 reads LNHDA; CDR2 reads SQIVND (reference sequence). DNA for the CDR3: TGTGCCAGTAAGGGTGATGGCTACACCTTC. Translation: CASKGDGYTF.

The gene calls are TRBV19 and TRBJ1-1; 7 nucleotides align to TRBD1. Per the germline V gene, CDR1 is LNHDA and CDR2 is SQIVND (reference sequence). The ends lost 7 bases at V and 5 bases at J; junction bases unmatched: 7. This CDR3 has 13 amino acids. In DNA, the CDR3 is TGTGCCAGTACCAACCAGGGGGGAACTGAAGCTTTCTTT. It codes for CASTNQGGTEAFF.

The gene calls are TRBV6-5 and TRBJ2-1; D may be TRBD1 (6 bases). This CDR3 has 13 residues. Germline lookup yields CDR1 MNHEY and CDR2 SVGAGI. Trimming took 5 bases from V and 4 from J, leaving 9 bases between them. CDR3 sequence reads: CASSKGVYNEQFF. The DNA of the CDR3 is TGTGCCAGCAGTAAGGGGGTTTACAATGAGCAGTTCTTC.

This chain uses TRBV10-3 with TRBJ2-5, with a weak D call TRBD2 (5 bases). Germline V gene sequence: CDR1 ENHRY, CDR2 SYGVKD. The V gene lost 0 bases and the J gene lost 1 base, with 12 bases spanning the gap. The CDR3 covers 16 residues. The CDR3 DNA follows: TGTGCCATCAGTGAGTCGACCCGGGGTTTCCAAGAGACCCAGTACTTC. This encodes CAISESTRGFQETQYF.

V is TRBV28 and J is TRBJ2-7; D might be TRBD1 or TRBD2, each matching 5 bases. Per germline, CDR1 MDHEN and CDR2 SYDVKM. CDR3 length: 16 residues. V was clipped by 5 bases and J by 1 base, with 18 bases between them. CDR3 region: CASSSRGFQWSYEQYF. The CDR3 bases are TGTGCCAGCAGTAGTCGGGGCTTCCAATGGTCCTACGAGCAGTACTTC.

The CDR3, as DNA: TGTGCCAGCAGCGAAGGGGGACTAGCGACCGGGGAGCTGTTTTTT. Its protein is CASSEGGLATGELFF. V is TRBV9 and J is TRBJ2-2; TRBD2 matches 10 bases. The trim removed 3 bases at V and 5 bases at J, leaving 4 bases unmatched. The CDR3 is 15 amino acids. Germline-derived CDR1 and CDR2 are SGDLS and YYNGEE.

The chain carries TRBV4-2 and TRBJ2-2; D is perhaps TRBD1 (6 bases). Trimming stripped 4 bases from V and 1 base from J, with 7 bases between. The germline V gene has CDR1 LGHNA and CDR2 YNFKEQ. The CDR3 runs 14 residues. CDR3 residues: CASSPGQNTGELFF. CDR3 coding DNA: TGTGCCAGCAGCCCGGGACAGAACACCGGGGAGCTGTTTTTT.

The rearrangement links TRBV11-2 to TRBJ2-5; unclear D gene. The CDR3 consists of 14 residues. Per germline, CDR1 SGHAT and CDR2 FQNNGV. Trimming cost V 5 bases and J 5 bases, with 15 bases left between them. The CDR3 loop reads CASSPPDGWETQYF. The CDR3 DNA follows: TGTGCCAGCAGCCCCCCGGATGGTTGGGAGACCCAGTACTTC. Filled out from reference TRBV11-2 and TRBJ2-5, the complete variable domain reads EAGVAQSPRYKIIEKRQSVAFWCNPISGHATLYWYQQILGQGPKLLIQFQNNGVVDDSQLPKDRFSAERLKGVDSTLKIQPAKLEDSAVYLCASSPPDGWETQYFGPGTRLLVL.

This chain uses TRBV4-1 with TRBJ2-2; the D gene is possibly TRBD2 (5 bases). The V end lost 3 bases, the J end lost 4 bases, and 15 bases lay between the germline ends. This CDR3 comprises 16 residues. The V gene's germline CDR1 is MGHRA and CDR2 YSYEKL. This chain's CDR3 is CASSHGRDGITGELFF. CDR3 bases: TGCGCCAGCAGCCATGGGCGAGACGGGATCACCGGGGAGCTGTTTTTT.

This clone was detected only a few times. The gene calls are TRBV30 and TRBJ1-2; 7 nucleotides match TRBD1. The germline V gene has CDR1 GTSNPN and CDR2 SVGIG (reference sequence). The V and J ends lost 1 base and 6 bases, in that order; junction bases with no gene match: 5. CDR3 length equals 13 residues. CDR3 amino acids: CAWSEGTVNGYTF. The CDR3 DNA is TGTGCCTGGAGTGAAGGGACAGTCAATGGCTACACCTTC. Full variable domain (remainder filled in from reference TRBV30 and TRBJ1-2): SQTIHQWPATLVQPVGSPLSLECTVEGTSNPNLYWYRQAAGRGLQLLFYSVGIGQISSEVPQNLSASRPQDRQFILSSKKLLLSDSGFYLCAWSEGTVNGYTFGSGTRLTVV.

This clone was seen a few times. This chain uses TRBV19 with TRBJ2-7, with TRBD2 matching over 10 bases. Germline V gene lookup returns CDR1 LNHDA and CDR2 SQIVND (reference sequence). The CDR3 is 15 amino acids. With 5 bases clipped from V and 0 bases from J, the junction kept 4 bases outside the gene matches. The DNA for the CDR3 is TGTGCCAGTAGTTCTAGCGGGGGATTCTCCTACGAGCAGTACTTC. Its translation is CASSSSGGFSYEQYF.

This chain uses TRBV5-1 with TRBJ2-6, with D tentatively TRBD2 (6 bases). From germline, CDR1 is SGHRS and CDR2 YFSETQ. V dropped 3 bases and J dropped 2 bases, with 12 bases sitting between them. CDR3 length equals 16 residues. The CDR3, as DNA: TGCGCCAGCAGCTCGGAGGGTGGGCCTGGGGCCAACGTCCTGACTTTC. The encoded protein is CASSSEGGPGANVLTF.

This CDR3 is CASSRLAGVSYNEQFF. For the CDR3, the DNA is TGCGCCAGCAGCCGATTAGCGGGAGTCTCCTACAATGAGCAGTTCTTC. V gene TRBV4-1 combines with J gene TRBJ2-1; 9 nucleotides line up with TRBD2. CDR1 is MGHRA, CDR2 YSYEKL, per germline. CDR3 length: 16 amino acids. V was clipped by 4 bases and J by 0 bases; unmatched bases: 4.

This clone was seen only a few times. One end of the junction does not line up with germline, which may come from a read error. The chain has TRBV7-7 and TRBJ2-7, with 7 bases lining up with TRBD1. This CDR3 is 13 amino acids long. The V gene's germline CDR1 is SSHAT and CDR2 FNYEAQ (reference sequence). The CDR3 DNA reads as TGTGCTAGCAGCTATGTCTGGGACAGCGAGCAGTACTTC. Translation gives CASSYVWDSEQYF.

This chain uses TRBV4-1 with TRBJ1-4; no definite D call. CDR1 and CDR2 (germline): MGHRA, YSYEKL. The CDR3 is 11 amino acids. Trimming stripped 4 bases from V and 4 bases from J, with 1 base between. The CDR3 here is CASSLNEKLFF. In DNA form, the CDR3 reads TGCGCCAGCAGCCTTAATGAAAAACTGTTTTTT.

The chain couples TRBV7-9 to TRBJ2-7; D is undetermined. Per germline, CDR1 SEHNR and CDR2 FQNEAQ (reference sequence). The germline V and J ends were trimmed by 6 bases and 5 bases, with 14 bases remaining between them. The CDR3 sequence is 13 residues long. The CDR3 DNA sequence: TGTGCCAGCAGTCTTTCCCCCAGACACGAGCAGTACTTC. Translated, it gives CASSLSPRHEQYF.

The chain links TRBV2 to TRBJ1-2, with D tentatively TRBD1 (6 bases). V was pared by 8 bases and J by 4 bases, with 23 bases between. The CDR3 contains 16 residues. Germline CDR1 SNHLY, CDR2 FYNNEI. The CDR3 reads CASEGGGQAILYGYTF. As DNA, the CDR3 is TGTGCCAGCGAAGGGGGAGGGCAGGCTATCCTCTATGGCTACACCTTC.

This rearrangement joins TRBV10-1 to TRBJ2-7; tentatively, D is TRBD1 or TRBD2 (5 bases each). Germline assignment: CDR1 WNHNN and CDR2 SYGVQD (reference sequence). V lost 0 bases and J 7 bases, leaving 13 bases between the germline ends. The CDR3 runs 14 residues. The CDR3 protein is CASSESREGVEQYF. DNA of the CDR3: TGCGCCAGCAGTGAGTCGAGGGAAGGGGTAGAGCAGTACTTC.

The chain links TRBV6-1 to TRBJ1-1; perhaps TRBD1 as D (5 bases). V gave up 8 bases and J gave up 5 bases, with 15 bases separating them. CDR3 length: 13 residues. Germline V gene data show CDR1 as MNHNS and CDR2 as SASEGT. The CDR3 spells CASQSRGGTEAFF. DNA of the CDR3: TGTGCCAGCCAGAGTAGGGGAGGGACTGAAGCTTTCTTT.

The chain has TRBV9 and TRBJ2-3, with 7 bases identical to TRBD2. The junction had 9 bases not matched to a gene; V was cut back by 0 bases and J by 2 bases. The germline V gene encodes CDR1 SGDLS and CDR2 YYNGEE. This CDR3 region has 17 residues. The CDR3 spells CASSVGGGRRDTDTQYF. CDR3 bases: TGTGCCAGCAGCGTAGGAGGCGGGAGAAGGGACACAGATACGCAGTATTTT.

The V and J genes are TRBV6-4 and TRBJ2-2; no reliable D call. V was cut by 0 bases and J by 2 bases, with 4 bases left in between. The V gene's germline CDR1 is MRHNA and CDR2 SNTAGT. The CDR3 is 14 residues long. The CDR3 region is CASSDSTNTGELFF. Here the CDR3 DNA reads TGTGCCAGCAGTGACTCGACTAACACCGGGGAGCTGTTTTTT.